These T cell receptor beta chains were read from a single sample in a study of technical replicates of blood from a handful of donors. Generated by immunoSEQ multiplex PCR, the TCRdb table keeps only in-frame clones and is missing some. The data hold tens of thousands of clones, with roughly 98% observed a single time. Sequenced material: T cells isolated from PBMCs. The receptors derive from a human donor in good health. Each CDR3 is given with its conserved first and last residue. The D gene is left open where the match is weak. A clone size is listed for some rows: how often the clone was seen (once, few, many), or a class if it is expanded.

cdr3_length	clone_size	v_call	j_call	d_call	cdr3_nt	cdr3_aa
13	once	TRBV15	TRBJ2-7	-	TGTGCCACCAGCAGCAAGGGGCGGTACGAGCAGTACTTC	CATSSKGRYEQYF
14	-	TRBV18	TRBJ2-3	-	TGTGCCAGCTCAATGGGGCGCAACACAGATACGCAGTATTTT	CASSMGRNTDTQYF
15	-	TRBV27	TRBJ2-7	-	TGTGCCAGCAGGGGTGTGACAGGTTCGACCTACGAGCAGTACTTC	CASRGVTGSTYEQYF
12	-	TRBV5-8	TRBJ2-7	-	TGTGCCAGCAGCTTGGATCTATACGAGCAGTACTTC	CASSLDLYEQYF
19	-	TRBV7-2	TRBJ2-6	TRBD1	TGTGCCAGCATCCGCACCCGGGACAGGGTACTCTCTGGGGCCAACGTCCTGACTTTC	CASIRTRDRVLSGANVLTF
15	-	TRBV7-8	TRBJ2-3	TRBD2	TGTGCCAGCAGCAAAAGACTAGCGGGCCCAGATACGCAGTATTTT	CASSKRLAGPDTQYF
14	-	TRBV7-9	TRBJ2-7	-	TGTGCCAGCAGCTTCGAGGGATTACAAGACGAGCAGTACTTC	CASSFEGLQDEQYF
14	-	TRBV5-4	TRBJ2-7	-	TGTGCCAGCAGCCGGGATGGGGTGGGATCCGAGCAGTACTTC	CASSRDGVGSEQYF
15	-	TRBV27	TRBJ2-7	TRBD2	TGTGCCAGCAGTTTAGAGCGGGGCAGCTCCTACGAGCAGTACTTC	CASSLERGSSYEQYF
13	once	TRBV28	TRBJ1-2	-	TGTGCCAGCAGGTCGGGGACTAACTATGGCTACACCTTC	CASRSGTNYGYTF
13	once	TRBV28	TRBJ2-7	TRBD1	TGTGCCAGCAGTTTCAGGGGGCGTCGGGAGCAGTACTTC	CASSFRGRREQYF
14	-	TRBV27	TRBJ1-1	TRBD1	TGTGCCAGCTTTAGGGGGCGCATGAACACTGAAGCTTTCTTT	CASFRGRMNTEAFF
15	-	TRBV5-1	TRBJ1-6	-	TGCGCCAGCAGCTTGACAGTTGGTAGAAATTCACCCCTCCACTTT	CASSLTVGRNSPLHF
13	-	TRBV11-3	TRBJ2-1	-	TGTGCCAGCAGCTTATTTGGGGCCAATGAGCAGTTCTTC	CASSLFGANEQFF
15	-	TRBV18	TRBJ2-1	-	TGTGCCAGCTCACCGGGGACACACGCTTACAATGAGCAGTTCTTC	CASSPGTHAYNEQFF
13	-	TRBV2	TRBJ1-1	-	TGTGCCAGCGCCATTTCCACCCAGGGAAGGGCTTTCTTT	CASAISTQGRAFF
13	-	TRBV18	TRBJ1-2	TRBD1	TGTGCCAGCTCACCCAGGGACAGCTTTAGCTACACCTTC	CASSPRDSFSYTF
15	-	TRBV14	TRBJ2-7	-	TGTGCCAGCAGCCAAGGTTACAGGCTTCCCTACGAGCAGTACTTC	CASSQGYRLPYEQYF
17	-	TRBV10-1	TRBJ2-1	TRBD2	TGCGCCAGCAGTGCGGGAAGCGGGAGGTCGGGGCACAATGAGCAGTTCTTC	CASSAGSGRSGHNEQFF
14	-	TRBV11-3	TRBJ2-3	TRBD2	TGTGCCAGCAGCTCTAGCGGGAGCACAGATACGCAGTATTTT	CASSSSGSTDTQYF
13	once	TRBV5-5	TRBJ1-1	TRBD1	TGTGCCAGCAGCTGGGACAGGGTGACTGAAGCTTTCTTT	CASSWDRVTEAFF
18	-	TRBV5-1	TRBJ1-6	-	TGCGCCAGCAGCTTGGGGCTACAGGACCTTAGGGATAATTCACCCCTCCACTTT	CASSLGLQDLRDNSPLHF
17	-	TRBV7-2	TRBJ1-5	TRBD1	TGTGCCAGCAGCTTATCGGGGACAGCTTATAGCAATCAGCCCCAGCATTTT	CASSLSGTAYSNQPQHF
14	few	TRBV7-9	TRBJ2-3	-	TGTGCCAGCAGCCCGAGAGTCGGGTTAGATACGCAGTATTTT	CASSPRVGLDTQYF
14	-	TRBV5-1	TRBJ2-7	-	TGCGCCAGCAGTCCGGGGGGCTCAGACTACGAGCAGTACTTC	CASSPGGSDYEQYF
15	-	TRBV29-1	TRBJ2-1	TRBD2	TGCAGCGTTGGGGTTTGGCGGGGGGGCGAGAATGAGCAGTTCTTC	CSVGVWRGGENEQFF
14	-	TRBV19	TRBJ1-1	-	TGTGCCAGTTCCCTTGGGGGCTGGGTCACTGAAGCTTTCTTT	CASSLGGWVTEAFF
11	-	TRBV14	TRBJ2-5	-	TGTGCCAGCAGCCAGGCCCGGACCCAGTACTTC	CASSQARTQYF
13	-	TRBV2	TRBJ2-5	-	TGTGCCAGCACCAGCCAGGGCCGGGAGACCCAGTACTTC	CASTSQGRETQYF
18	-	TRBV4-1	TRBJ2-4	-	TGCGCCAGCAGCCAACAGATAGTCAGGGATGCGACCAAAAACATTCAGTACTTC	CASSQQIVRDATKNIQYF
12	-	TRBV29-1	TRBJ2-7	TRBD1	TGCAGCGTCGGCGGACAGGGGAGCGAGCAGTACTTC	CSVGGQGSEQYF
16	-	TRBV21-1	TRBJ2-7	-	TGTGCCAGCAGCAAAGTGATCCCGAGCGTCTCCTACGAGCAGTACTTC	CASSKVIPSVSYEQYF
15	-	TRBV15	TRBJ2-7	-	TGTGCCACCAGCAGGGGGTGGGGCCGTGCCCAAGAGCAGTACTTC	CATSRGWGRAQEQYF
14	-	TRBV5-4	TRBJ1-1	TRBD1	TGTGCCAGCAGCACCCAGGGGGCAAATACTGAAGCTTTCTTT	CASSTQGANTEAFF
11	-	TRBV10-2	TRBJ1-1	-	TGCGCCAGCACCGACAGACATGAAGCTTTCTTT	CASTDRHEAFF
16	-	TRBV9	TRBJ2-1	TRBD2	TGTGCCAGCAGTGGGACAGCGGGGGGCATTAGAGATGAGCAGTTCTTC	CASSGTAGGIRDEQFF
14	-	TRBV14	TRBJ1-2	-	TGTGCCAGCAGCCAAGATGGCAGGGCCTATGGCTACACCTTC	CASSQDGRAYGYTF
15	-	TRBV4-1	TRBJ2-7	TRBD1	TGCGCCAGCAGCCAAGGTGGGACAGGAAATTACGAGCAGTACTTC	CASSQGGTGNYEQYF
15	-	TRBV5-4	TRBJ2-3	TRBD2	TGTGCCAGCAGGTCGGGACTAGCGGAGGGAGATACGCAGTATTTT	CASRSGLAEGDTQYF
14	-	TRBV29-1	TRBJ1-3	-	TGCAGCGTAGTTCCCTTGAGCTCTGGAAACACCATATATTTT	CSVVPLSSGNTIYF
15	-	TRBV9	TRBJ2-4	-	TGTGCCAGCAGCTCCGGAGCCGGGGTTGGGGACATTCAGTACTTC	CASSSGAGVGDIQYF
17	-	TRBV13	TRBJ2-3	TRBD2	TGTGCCAGCAGCTTAGTCCAGCGGGGGGACGGCACAGATACGCAGTATTTT	CASSLVQRGDGTDTQYF
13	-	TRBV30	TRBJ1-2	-	TGTGCCTGGAGTAACCGCGGGGAAATAGGCTACACCTTC	CAWSNRGEIGYTF
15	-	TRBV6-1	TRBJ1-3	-	TGTGCCAGCAGTGAATTAGGGGGGGCAGGAAACACCATATATTTT	CASSELGGAGNTIYF
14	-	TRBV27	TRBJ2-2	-	TGTGCCAGCAGTTTGTTACAAAACACCGGGGAGCTGTTTTTT	CASSLLQNTGELFF
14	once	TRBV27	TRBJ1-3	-	TGTGCCAGCAGTTTACAGGGCTCTGGAAACACCATATATTTT	CASSLQGSGNTIYF
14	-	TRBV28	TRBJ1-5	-	TGTGCCAGCAGTGACTTACAGGGAAATCAGCCCCAGCATTTT	CASSDLQGNQPQHF